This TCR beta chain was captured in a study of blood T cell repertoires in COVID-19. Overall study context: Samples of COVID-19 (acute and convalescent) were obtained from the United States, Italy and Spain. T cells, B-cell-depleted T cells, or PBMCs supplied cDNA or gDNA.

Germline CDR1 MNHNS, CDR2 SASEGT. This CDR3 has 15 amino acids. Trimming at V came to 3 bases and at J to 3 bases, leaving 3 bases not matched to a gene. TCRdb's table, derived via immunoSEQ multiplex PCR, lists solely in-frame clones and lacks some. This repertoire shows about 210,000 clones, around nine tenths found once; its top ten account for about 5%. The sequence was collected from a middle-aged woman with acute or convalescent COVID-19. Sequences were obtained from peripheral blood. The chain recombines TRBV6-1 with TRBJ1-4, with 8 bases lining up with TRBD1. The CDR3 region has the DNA TGTGCCAGCAGTGAGGGACAGGTTCCTAATGAAAAACTGTTTTTT. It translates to CASSEGQVPNEKLFF.